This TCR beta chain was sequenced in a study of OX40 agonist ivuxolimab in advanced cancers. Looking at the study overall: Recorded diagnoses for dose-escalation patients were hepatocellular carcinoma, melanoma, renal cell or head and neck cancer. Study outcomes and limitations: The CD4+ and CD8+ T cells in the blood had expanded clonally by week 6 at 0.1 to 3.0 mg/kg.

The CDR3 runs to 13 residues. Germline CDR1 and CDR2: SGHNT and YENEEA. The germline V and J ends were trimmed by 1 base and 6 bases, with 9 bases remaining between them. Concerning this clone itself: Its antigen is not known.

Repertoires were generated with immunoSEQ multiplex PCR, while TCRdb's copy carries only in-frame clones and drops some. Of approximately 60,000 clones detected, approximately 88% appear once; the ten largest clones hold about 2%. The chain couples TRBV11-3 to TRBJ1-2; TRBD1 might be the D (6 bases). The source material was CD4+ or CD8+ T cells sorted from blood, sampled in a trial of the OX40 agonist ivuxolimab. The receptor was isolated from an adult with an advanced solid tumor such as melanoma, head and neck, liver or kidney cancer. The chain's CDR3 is CASSLVGGNGYTF. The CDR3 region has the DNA TGTGCCAGCAGCTTAGTAGGGGGGAATGGCTACACCTTC.